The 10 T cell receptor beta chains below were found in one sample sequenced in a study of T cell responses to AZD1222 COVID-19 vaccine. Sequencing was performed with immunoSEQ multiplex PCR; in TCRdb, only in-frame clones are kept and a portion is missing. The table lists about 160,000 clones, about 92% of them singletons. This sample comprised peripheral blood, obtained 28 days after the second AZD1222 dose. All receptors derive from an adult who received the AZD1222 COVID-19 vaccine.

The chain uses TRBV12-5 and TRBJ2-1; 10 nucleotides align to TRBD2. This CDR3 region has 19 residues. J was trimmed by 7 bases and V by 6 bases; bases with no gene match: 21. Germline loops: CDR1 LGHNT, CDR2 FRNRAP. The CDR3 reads CASGDPSGSIPLGGNEQFF. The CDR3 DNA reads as TGTGCTAGTGGCGATCCTAGCGGGAGTATTCCACTAGGAGGGAATGAGCAGTTCTTC.

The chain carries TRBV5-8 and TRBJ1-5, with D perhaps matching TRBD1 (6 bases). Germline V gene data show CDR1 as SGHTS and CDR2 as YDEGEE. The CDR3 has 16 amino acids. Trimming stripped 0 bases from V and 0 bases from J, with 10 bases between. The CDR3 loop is CASSLVGQISNQPQHF. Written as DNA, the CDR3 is TGTGCCAGCAGCTTGGTGGGACAAATTAGCAATCAGCCCCAGCATTTT.

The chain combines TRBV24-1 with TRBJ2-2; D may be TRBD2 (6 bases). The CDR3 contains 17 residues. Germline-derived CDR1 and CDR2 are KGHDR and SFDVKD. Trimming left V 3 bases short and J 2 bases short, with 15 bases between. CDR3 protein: CATSDRREYINTGELFF. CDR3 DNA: TGTGCCACCAGTGATCGGAGGGAATATATTAACACCGGGGAGCTGTTTTTT.

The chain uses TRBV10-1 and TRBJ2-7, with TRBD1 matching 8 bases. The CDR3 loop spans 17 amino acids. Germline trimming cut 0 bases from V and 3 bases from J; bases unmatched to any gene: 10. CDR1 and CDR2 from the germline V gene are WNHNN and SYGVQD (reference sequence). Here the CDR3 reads CASSESGGFGTGYEQYF. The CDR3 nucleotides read TGCGCCAGCAGTGAGTCCGGGGGTTTCGGGACAGGCTACGAGCAGTACTTC.

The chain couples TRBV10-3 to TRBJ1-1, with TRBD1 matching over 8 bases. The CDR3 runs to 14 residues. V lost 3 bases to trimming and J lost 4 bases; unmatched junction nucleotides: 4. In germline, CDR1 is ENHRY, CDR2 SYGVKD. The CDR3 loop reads CAISEPDRGTEAFF. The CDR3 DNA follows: TGTGCCATCAGTGAACCCGACAGGGGCACTGAAGCTTTCTTT.

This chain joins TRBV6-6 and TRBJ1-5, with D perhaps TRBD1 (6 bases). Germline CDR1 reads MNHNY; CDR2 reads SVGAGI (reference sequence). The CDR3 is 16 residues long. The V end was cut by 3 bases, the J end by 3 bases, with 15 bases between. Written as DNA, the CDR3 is TGTGCCAGCAGTTATAATCTCCCGGGGGCCAATCAGCCCCAGCATTTT. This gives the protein CASSYNLPGANQPQHF.

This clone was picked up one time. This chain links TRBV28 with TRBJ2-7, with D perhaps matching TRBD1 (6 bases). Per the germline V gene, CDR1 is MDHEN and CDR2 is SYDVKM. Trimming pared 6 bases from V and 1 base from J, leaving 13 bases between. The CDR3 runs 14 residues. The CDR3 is CASRAQGFSYEQYF. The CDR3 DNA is TGTGCCAGCAGAGCACAGGGTTTTTCCTACGAGCAGTACTTC.

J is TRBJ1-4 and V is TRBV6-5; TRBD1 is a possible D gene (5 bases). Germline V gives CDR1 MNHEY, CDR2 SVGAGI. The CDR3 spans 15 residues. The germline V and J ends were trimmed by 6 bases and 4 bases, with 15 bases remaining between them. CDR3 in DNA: TGTGCCAGCAGAGCTGACAGCGGGAGTAATGAAAAACTGTTTTTT. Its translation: CASRADSGSNEKLFF.

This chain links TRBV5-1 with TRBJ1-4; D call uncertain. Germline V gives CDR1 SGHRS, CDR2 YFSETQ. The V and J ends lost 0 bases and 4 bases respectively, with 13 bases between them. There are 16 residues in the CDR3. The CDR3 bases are TGCGCCAGCAGCTTGGAGCCGCAAAATTATAATGAAAAACTGTTTTTT. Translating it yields CASSLEPQNYNEKLFF.

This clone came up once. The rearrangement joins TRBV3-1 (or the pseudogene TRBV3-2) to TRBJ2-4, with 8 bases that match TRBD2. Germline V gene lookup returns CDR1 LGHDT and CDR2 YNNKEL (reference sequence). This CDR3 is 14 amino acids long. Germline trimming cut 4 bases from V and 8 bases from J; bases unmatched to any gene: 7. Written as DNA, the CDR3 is TGTGCCAGCAGCCCCGGGATCGGGGGGGACATTCAGTACTTC. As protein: CASSPGIGGDIQYF.